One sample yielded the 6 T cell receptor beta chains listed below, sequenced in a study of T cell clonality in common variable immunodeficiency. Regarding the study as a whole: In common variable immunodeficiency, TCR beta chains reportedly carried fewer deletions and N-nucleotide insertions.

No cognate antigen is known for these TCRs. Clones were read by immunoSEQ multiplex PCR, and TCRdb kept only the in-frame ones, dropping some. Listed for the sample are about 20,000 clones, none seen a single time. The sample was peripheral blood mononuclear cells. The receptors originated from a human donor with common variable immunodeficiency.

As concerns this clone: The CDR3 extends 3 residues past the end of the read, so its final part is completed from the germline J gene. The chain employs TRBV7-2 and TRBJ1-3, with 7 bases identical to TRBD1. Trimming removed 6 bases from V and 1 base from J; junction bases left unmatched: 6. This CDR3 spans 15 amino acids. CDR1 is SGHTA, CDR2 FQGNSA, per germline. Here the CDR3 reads CASSLSTGSGNTIYF. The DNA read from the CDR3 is TGTGCCAGCAGTCTATCGACAGGGTCTGGAAACACC.

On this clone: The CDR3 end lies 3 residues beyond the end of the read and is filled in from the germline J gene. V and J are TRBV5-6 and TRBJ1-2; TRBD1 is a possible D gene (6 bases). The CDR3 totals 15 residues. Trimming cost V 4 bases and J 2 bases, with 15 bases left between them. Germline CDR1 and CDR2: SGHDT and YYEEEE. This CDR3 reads CASSVRLTGNYGYTF. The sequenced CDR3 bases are TGTGCCAGCAGCGTCCGCCTCACAGGGAACTATGGC.

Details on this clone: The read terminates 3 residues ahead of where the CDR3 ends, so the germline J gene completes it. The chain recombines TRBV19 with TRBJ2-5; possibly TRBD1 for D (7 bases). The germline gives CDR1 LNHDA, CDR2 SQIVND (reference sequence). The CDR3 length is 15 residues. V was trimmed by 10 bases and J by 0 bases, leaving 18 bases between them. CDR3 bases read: TGTGCCACCAGAGGGGGCGGGGTCAACCAAGAGACC. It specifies CATRGGGVNQET. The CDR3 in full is CATRGGGVNQETQYF.

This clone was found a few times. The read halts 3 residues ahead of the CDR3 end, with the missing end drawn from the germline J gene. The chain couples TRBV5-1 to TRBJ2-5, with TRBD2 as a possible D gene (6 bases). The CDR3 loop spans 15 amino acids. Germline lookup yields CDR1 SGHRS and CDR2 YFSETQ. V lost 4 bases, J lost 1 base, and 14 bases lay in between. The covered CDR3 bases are TGCGCCAGCAGCACGTGGGACTCGCTCCAAGAGACC. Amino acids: CASSTWDSLQET. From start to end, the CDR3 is CASSTWDSLQETQYF. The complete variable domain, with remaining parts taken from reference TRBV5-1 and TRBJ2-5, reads KAGVTQTPRYLIKTRGQQVTLSCSPISGHRSVSWYQQTPGQGLQFLFEYFSETQRNKGNFPGRFSGRQFSNSRSEMNVSTLELGDSALYLCASSTWDSLQETQYFGPGTRLLVL.

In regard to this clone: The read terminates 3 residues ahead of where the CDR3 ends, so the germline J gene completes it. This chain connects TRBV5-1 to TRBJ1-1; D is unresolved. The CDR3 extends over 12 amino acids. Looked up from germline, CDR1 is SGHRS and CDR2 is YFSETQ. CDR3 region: CASRLTRREAFF. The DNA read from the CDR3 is TGCGCCAGCAGGTTGACCCGAAGGGAA.

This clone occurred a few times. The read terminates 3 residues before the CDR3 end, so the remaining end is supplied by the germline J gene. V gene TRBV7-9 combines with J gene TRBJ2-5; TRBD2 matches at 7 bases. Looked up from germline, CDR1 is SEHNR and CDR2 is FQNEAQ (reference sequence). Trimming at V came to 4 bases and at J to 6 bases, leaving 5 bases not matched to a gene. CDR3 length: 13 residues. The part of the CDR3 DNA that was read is TGTGCCAGCAGCTGGGGGGGTTGGCAGACC. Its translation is CASSWGGWQT. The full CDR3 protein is CASSWGGWQTQYF.